This T cell receptor beta chain comes out of a study of OX40 agonist ivuxolimab in advanced cancers. Study background: Dose-escalation subjects each had hepatocellular carcinoma, melanoma, renal cell or head and neck cancer. Study-wide findings and caveats: Clones of CD4+ and CD8+ blood T cells grew by week 6 at doses of 0.1 to 3.0 mg/kg.

Measured with immunoSEQ multiplex PCR; TCRdb has only the in-frame clones, and not every one. This table has 73,000 or so clones, about 88% appearing once. As for this clone: Its antigen is currently unknown.

CDR1 is MNHNY, CDR2 SVGAGI, per germline (reference sequence). The V gene lost 5 bases and the J gene lost 6 bases, with 16 bases spanning the gap. The CDR3 extends over 15 amino acids. Autoimmune disease history or systemic immunosuppression led to patient exclusion. The sequence came from an adult with an advanced solid tumor such as melanoma, head and neck, liver or kidney cancer. The chain uses TRBV6-6 and TRBJ1-4; D not certain. Sample: CD4+ or CD8+ T cells sorted from blood, taken in a trial of the OX40 agonist ivuxolimab. CDR3 DNA: TGTGCCAGCAGTGACCGCCAGGCGCCACATGAAAAACTGTTTTTT. Its protein is CASSDRQAPHEKLFF.